In this sample, the clone carrying this TCR beta chain turned up once. Its specificity is unknown. At one boundary the junction diverges from the germline segment, which might be a read error. This sample was included in a study of post-analysis software for immune sequencing data. Study conclusions and caveats: Compared against controls, patients with multiple sclerosis displayed significantly lower normalized Chao1 diversity. Elevated frequency relative to controls characterized roughly five TRBV segments in patients, TRBV5-6, TRBV5-1 and TRBV20-1 among them.

Presence of unique molecular identifiers characterized the TCR beta cDNA libraries. MiXCR was run by TCRdb on the PCR reads, yielding one entry per CDR3 protein. The sample yields about 810,000 distinct CDR3 sequences, approximately 57% seen once. Germline CDR1 SQVTM, CDR2 ANQGSEA. This CDR3 has 14 amino acids. The TCR comes from a girl between 10 and 17 years old with multiple sclerosis. The chain recombines TRBV29-1 with TRBJ1-1, with 7 bases lining up with TRBD1. What was sequenced was blood. This CDR3 is CSVEGTVMNTEAFF. The DNA of the CDR3 is TGCAGCGTAGAAGGGACAGTCATGAACACTGAAGCTTTCTTT.